What follows is one TCR beta chain and its context. Trimming at V came to 3 bases and at J to 3 bases, leaving 9 bases not matched to a gene. Germline V lookup: CDR1 KGHSH, CDR2 LQKENI. The CDR3 is 16 residues long. The source of the sample is a study of blood T cell repertoires in COVID-19. Study background: Acute and convalescent COVID-19 specimens originated in the United States, Italy and Spain. The cDNA or gDNA used as material had been derived from T cells, B-cell-depleted T cells, or PBMCs.

The method was immunoSEQ multiplex PCR; TCRdb's version includes in-frame clones alone and lacks a portion of them. Of fewer than 50,000 clones in the sample, roughly nine tenths were seen once. The sample comprised peripheral blood. The rearrangement joins TRBV18 to TRBJ1-1, with 8 bases identical to TRBD1. The source of this sequence is a human donor in a cohort sampled during active COVID-19. CDR3 coding DNA: TGTGCCAGCTCACCCACCAGGGGGCGTATGGACACTGAAGCTTTCTTT. It translates to CASSPTRGRMDTEAFF.